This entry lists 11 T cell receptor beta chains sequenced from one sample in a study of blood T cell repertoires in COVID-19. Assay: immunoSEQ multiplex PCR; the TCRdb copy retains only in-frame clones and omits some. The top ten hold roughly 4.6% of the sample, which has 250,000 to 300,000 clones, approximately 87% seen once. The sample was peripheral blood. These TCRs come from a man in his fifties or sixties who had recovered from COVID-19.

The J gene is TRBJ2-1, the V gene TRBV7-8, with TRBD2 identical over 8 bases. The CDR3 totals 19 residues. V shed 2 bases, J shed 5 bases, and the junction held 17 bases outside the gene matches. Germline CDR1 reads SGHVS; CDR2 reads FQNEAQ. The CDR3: CASSLNWATSGRRDNEQFF. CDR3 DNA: TGTGCCAGCAGCTTAAATTGGGCCACGAGCGGGAGAAGGGACAATGAGCAGTTCTTC.

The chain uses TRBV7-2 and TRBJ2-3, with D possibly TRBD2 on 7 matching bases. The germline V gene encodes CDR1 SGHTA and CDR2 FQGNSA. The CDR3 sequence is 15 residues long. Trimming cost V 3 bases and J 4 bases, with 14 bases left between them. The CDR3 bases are TGTGCCAGCAGCTTGGGCGGCGGGGGCCCAGATACGCAGTATTTT. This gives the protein CASSLGGGGPDTQYF.

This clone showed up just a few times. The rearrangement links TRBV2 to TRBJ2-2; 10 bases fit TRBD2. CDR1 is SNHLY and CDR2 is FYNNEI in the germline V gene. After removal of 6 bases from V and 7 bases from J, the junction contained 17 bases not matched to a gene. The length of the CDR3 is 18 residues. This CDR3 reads CASSAYGASGGVGGELFF. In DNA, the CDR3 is TGTGCCAGCAGCGCCTATGGTGCTAGCGGGGGAGTGGGCGGGGAGCTGTTTTTT.

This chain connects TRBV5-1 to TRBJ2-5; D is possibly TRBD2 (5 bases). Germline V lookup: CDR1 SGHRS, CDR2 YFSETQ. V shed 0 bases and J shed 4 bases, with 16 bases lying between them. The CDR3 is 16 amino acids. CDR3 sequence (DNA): TGCGCCAGCAGCTTGGGATACCGCGGCAGCGGAGAGACCCAGTACTTC. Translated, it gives CASSLGYRGSGETQYF.

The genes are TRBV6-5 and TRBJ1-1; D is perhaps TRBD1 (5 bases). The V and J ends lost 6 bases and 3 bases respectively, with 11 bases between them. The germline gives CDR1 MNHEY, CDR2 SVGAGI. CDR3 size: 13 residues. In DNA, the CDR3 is TGTGCCAGCAGCGCAGGGTTTGACACTGAAGCTTTCTTT. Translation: CASSAGFDTEAFF.

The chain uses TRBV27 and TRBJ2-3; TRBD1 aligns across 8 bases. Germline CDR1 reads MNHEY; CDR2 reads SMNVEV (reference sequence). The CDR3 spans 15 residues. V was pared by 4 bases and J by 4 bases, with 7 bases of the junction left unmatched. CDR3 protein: CASSSGQGRSDTQYF. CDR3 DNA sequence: TGTGCCAGCAGTTCTGGACAGGGACGATCAGATACGCAGTATTTT.

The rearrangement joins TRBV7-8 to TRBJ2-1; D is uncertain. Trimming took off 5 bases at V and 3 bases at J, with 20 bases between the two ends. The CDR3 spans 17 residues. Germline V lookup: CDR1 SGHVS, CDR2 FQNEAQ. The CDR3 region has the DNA TGTGCCAGCAGCCCAAGACCCAGGCAACAAGACTACAATGAGCAGTTCTTC. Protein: CASSPRPRQQDYNEQFF. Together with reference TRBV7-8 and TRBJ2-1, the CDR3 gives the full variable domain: GAGVSQSPRYKVAKRGQDVALRCDPISGHVSLFWYQQALGQGPEFLTYFQNEAQLDKSGLPSDRFFAERPEGSVSTLKIQRTQQEDSAVYLCASSPRPRQQDYNEQFFGPGTRLTVL.

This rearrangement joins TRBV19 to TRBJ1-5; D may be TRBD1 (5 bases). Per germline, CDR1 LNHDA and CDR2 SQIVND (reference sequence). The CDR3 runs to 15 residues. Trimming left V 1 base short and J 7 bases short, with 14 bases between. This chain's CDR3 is CASSIVFGGGQPQHF. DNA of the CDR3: TGTGCCAGTAGTATAGTTTTCGGGGGTGGACAGCCCCAGCATTTT.

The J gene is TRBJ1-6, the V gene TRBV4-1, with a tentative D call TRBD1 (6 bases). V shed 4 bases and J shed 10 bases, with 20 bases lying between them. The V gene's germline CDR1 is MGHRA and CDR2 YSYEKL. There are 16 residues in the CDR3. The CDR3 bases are TGCGCCAGCAGCCCCGCCGGGGAACAGGGCCGATCACCCCTCCACTTT. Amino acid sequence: CASSPAGEQGRSPLHF.

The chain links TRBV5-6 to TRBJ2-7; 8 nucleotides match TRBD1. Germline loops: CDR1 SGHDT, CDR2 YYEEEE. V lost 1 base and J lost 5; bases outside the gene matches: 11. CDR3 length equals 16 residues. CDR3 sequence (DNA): TGTGCCAGCAGCTTGTTCCCAGGGGGCGCTTGGAACGAGCAGTACTTC. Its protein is CASSLFPGGAWNEQYF.

The CDR3 is CASSLRGSNYGYTF. The DNA of the CDR3 is TGTGCCAGCAGCCTCAGGGGAAGTAACTATGGCTACACCTTC. The chain combines TRBV3-1 (or the pseudogene TRBV3-2) with TRBJ1-2; a possible D gene is TRBD1 (6 bases). This CDR3 is built from 14 residues. Per the germline V gene, CDR1 is LGHDT and CDR2 is YNNKEL (reference sequence). Trimming took 4 bases from V and 1 from J, leaving 10 bases between them.